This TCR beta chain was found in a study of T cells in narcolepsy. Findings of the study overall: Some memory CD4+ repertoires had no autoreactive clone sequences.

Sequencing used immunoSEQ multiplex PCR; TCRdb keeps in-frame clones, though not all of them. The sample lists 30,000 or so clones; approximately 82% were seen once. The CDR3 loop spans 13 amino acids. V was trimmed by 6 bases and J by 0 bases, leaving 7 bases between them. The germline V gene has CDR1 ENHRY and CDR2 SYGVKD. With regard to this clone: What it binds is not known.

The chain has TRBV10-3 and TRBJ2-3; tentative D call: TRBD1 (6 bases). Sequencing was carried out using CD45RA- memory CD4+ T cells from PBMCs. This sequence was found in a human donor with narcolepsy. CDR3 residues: CAISQGSTDTQYF. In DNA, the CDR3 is TGTGCCATCAGCCAGGGGAGCACAGATACGCAGTATTTT.